The 14 T cell receptor beta chains below were found in one sample sequenced in a study of blood T cell repertoires in COVID-19. TCRdb's table, derived via immunoSEQ multiplex PCR, lists solely in-frame clones and lacks some. The table lists around 220,000 clones, around 90% of them singletons. The sample taken for sequencing was PBMCs or T cells enriched from blood (not recorded which). The receptors were sampled from a woman aged 18-29 years who had recovered from COVID-19.

This chain connects TRBV18 to TRBJ1-2, with D unresolved. The CDR3 contains 13 residues. Germline CDR1 KGHSH, CDR2 LQKENI. The germline V and J ends were trimmed by 4 bases and 2 bases, with 8 bases remaining between them. This CDR3 reads CASSRQANYGYTF. CDR3 coding DNA: TGTGCCAGCTCACGCCAGGCAAACTATGGCTACACCTTC.

V is TRBV12-3 or TRBV12-4 and J is TRBJ1-2; the D is unclear. The V gene lost 6 bases and the J gene lost 8 bases, with 13 bases spanning the gap. The CDR3 totals 12 residues. CDR3 residues: CASSPGLSGYTF. In DNA, the CDR3 is TGTGCCAGCAGCCCAGGACTGTCCGGCTACACCTTC.

V and J are TRBV10-3 and TRBJ2-5, with a possible D match to TRBD2 (6 bases). The CDR3 is made up of 14 amino acids. Per germline, CDR1 ENHRY and CDR2 SYGVKD. The ends were cut back, 6 bases at V and 5 bases at J, with 16 bases in the middle. The CDR3 DNA reads TGTGCCATCAGCCCCAACTCGGAGGGGGAGACCCAGTACTTC. This gives the protein CAISPNSEGETQYF.

As DNA, the CDR3 is TGCGCCAGCAGTGAGGATCGGGAGAACACCGGGGAGCTGTTTTTT. Translated, it gives CASSEDRENTGELFF. The chain carries TRBV10-2 and TRBJ2-2, with D perhaps matching TRBD2 (5 bases). V was shortened by 2 bases and J by 1 base, with 8 bases between the two germline ends. Germline loops: CDR1 WSHSY, CDR2 SAAADI. The CDR3 consists of 15 residues.

V and J are TRBV15 and TRBJ2-3, with 7 nucleotides matching TRBD1. Germline V gives CDR1 LNHNV, CDR2 YYDKDF (reference sequence). The ends lost 5 bases at V and 1 base at J; junction bases unmatched: 6. The length of the CDR3 is 15 residues. CDR3 loop: CATSLEGQRTDTQYF. CDR3 nucleotide sequence: TGTGCCACCAGCCTCGAGGGACAGCGCACAGATACGCAGTATTTT.

The chain joins TRBV6-1 to TRBJ1-1, with 7 bases identical to TRBD1. Germline CDR1 MNHNS, CDR2 SASEGT. Losses at the gene ends were 0 bases for V and 4 bases for J; bases not matched to a gene: 5. The CDR3 contains 15 residues. CDR3 amino acids: CASSEAGRGTTEAFF. As DNA, the CDR3 is TGTGCCAGCAGTGAAGCAGGCAGGGGGACCACTGAAGCTTTCTTT.

The chain has TRBV28 and TRBJ2-7; 10 nucleotides match TRBD1. CDR1 MDHEN and CDR2 SYDVKM come from the germline V gene. CDR3 length: 13 amino acids. The V gene end was trimmed by 6 bases and the J gene end by 3 bases; junction bases not matched to a gene: 2. The CDR3 reads CASSRDRGYEQYF. The CDR3 bases are TGTGCCAGCAGCAGGGACAGGGGCTACGAGCAGTACTTC.

The chain has TRBV24-1 and TRBJ2-1; TRBD2 aligns across 14 bases. CDR3 length: 17 residues. With V trimmed by 8 bases and J by 7 bases, 12 bases remained unmatched. CDR1 and CDR2 from the germline V gene are KGHDR and SFDVKD. In DNA, the CDR3 is TGTGCCACCACCGGGACTAGCGGGAGAGGAGTCGTGAATGAGCAGTTCTTC. This codes for CATTGTSGRGVVNEQFF.

The chain joins TRBV6-5 to TRBJ2-5; 7 bases align to TRBD1. This CDR3 region has 15 residues. J lost 1 base, V lost 5 bases, and 7 bases had no gene match. Germline assignment: CDR1 MNHEY and CDR2 SVGAGI. This CDR3 reads CASSPPGQSQETQYF. CDR3 in DNA: TGTGCCAGCAGTCCTCCGGGACAGAGCCAAGAGACCCAGTACTTC.

J is TRBJ2-7 and V is TRBV28; 9 bases fit TRBD1. The CDR3 sequence is 14 residues long. The germline CDR1 and CDR2 sequences are MDHEN and SYDVKM. V was clipped by 6 bases and J by 4 bases; unmatched bases: 7. CDR3 residues: CASRRGQGLYEQYF. CDR3 nucleotides: TGTGCCAGCAGGAGAGGACAGGGGTTGTACGAGCAGTACTTC.

This clone was recorded only once. The chain is built from TRBV28 and TRBJ1-2; D gene uncertain. V was trimmed by 4 bases and J by 4 bases, leaving 7 bases between them. There are 12 residues in the CDR3. CDR1 and CDR2 from the germline V gene are MDHEN and SYDVKM. CDR3 protein: CASSSGSYGYTF. The CDR3 DNA follows: TGTGCCAGCAGTTCAGGATCCTATGGCTACACCTTC.

J is TRBJ1-5 and V is TRBV5-8; 8 bases are a match to TRBD1. In germline, CDR1 is SGHTS, CDR2 YDEGEE. There are 13 residues in the CDR3. V gave up 4 bases and J gave up 13 bases; unmatched junction bases: 10. The chain's CDR3 is CASSRTGLGVQHF. In nucleotides, the CDR3 is TGTGCCAGCAGCCGGACAGGGCTTGGGGTGCAGCATTTT.

The chain uses TRBV10-3 and TRBJ1-1, with 9 bases fitting TRBD1. CDR3 length: 13 amino acids. V dropped 5 bases and J dropped 4; count of bases not matched to a gene: 2. Germline V gene sequence: CDR1 ENHRY, CDR2 SYGVKD. CDR3 DNA sequence: TGTGCCATCAGTCGGGACAGGGCCACTGAAGCTTTCTTT. It is translated as CAISRDRATEAFF.

This clone was counted a single time. V usage is TRBV10-2 and J usage is TRBJ1-3; tentative D call: TRBD1 (6 bases). V lost 3 bases, J lost 7 bases, and 10 bases lay in between. The CDR3 runs 13 residues. Germline CDR1 is WSHSY and CDR2 is SAAADI. The CDR3 spells CASSDSGENTIYF. The CDR3 DNA sequence: TGCGCCAGCAGTGATTCAGGGGAGAACACCATATATTTT.